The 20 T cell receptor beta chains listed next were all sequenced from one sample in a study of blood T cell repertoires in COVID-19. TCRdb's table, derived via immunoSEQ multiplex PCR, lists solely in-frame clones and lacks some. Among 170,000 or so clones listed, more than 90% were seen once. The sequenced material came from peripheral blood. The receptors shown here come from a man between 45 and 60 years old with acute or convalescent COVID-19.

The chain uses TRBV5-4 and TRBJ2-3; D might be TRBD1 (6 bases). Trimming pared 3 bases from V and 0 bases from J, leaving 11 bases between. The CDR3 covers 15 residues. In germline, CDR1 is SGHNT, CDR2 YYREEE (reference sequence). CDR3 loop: CASSYGGQSTDTQYF. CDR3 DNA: TGTGCCAGCAGCTATGGAGGACAGAGCACAGATACGCAGTATTTT.

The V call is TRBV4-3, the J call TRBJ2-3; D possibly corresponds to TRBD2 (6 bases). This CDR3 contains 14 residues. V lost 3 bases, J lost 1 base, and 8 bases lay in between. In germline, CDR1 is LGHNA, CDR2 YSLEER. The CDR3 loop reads CASSQGGGTDTQYF. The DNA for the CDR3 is TGCGCCAGCAGCCAGGGGGGAGGCACAGATACGCAGTATTTT.

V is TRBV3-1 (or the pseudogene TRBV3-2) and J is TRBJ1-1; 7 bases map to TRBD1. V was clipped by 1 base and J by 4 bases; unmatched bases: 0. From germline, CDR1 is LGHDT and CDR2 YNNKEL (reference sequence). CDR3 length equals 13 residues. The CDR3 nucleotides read TGTGCCAGCAGCCAAGGACAGGGCACTGAAGCTTTCTTT. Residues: CASSQGQGTEAFF.

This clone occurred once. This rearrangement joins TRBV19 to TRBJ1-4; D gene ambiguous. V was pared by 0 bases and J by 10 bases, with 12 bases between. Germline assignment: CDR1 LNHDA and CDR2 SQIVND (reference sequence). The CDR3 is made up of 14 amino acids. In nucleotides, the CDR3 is TGTGCCAGTAGTATAGAGCCGGGCGCGGGAAAACTGTTTTTT. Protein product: CASSIEPGAGKLFF. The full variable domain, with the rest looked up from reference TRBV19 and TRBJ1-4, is DGGITQSPKYLFRKEGQNVTLSCEQNLNHDAMYWYRQDPGQGLRLIYYSQIVNDFQKGDIAEGYSVSREKKESFPLTVTSAQKNPTAFYLCASSIEPGAGKLFFGSGTQLSVL.

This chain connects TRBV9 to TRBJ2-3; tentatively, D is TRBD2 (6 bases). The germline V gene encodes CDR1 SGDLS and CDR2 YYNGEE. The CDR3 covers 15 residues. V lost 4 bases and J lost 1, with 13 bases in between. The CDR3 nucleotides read TGTGCCAGCAGCCGAGGGGACTTTGGCACAGATACGCAGTATTTT. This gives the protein CASSRGDFGTDTQYF.

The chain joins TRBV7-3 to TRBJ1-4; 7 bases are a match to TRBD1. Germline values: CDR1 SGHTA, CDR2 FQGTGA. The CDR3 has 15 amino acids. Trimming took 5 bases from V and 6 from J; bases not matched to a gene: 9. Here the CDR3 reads CASSPGDSPDEKLFF. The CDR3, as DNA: TGTGCCAGCAGCCCAGGGGACAGTCCCGATGAAAAACTGTTTTTT.

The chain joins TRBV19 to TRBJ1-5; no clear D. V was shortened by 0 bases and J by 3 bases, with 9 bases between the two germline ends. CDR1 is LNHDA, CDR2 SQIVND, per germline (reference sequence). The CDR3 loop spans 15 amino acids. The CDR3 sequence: CASSIEGRFNQPQHF. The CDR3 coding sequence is TGTGCCAGTAGTATAGAGGGCAGGTTCAATCAGCCCCAGCATTTT.

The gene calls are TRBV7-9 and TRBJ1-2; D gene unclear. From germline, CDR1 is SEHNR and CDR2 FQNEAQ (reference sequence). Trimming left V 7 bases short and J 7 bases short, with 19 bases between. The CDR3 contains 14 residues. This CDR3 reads CASTETPFEGGYTF. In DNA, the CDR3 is TGTGCCAGCACCGAGACTCCCTTCGAGGGTGGCTACACCTTC.

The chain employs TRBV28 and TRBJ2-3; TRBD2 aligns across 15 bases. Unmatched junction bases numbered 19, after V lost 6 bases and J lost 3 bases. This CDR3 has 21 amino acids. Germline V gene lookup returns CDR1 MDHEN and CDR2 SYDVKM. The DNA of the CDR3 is TGTGCCAGCAGCCCCTTCCCCTTGTGGACTAGCGGGAGGGCGGGGACAGATACGCAGTATTTT. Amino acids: CASSPFPLWTSGRAGTDTQYF.

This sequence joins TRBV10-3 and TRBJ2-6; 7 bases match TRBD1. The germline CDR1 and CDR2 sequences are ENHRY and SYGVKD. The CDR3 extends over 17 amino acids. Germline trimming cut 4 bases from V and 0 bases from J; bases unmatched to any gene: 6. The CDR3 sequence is CAISGGTGDSGANVLTF. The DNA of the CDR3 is TGTGCCATCAGTGGGGGAACAGGGGACTCTGGGGCCAACGTCCTGACTTTC.

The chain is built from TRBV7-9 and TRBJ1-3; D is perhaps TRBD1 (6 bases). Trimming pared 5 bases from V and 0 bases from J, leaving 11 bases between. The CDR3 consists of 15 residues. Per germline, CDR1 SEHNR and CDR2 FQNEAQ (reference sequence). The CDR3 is CASSGQLYSGNTIYF. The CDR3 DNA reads TGTGCCAGCAGCGGACAGCTTTACTCTGGAAACACCATATATTTT.

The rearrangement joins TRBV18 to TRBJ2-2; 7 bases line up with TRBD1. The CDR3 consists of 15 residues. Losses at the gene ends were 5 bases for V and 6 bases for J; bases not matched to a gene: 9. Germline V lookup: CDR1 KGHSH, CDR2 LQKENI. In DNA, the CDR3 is TGTGCCAGCTCAAAAGACAGGGCTTGGTCCGGGGAGCTGTTTTTT. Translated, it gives CASSKDRAWSGELFF. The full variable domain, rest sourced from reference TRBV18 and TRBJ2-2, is NAGVMQNPRHLVRRRGQEARLRCSPMKGHSHVYWYRQLPEEGLKFMVYLQKENIIDESGMPKERFSAEFPKEGPSILRIQQVVRGDSAAYFCASSKDRAWSGELFFGEGSRLTVL.

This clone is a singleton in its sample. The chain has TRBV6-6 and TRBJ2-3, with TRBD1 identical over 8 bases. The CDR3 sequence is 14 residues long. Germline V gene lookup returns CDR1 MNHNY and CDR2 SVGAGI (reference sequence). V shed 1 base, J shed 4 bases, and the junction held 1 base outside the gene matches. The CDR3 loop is CASSYYRGSDTQYF. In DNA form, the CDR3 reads TGTGCCAGCAGTTACTACAGGGGGTCAGATACGCAGTATTTT.

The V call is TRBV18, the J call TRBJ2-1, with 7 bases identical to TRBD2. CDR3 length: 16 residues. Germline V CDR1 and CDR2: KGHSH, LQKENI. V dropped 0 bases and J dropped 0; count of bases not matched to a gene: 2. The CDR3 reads CASSPPSSGSYNEQFF. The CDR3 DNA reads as TGTGCCAGCTCACCACCGTCTAGCGGCTCCTACAATGAGCAGTTCTTC.

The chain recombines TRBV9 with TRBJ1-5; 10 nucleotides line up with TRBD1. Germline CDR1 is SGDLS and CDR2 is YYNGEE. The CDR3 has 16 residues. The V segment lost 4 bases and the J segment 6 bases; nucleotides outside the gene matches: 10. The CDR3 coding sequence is TGTGCCAGCAGCCCCGGGGGACAGGGGATAGGTCAGCCCCAGCATTTT. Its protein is CASSPGGQGIGQPQHF.

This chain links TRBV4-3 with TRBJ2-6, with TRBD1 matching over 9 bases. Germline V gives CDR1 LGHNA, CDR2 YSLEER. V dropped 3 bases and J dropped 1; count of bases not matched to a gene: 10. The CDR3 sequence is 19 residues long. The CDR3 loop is CASSQVSGTGISGANVLTF. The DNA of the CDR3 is TGCGCCAGCAGCCAGGTTTCCGGGACAGGGATATCTGGGGCCAACGTCCTGACTTTC.

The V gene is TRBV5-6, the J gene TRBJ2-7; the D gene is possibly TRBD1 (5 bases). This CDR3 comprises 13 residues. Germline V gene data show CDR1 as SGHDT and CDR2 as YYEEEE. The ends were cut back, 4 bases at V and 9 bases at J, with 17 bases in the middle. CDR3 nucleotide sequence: TGTGCCAGCAGCAAGACAGACCACCACGGGCAGTACTTC. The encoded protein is CASSKTDHHGQYF.

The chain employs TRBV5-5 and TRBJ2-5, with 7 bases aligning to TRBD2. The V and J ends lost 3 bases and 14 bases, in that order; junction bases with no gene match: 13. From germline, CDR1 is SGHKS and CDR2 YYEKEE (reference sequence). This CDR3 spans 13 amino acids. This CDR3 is CASSSLTSDTSYF. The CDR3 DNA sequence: TGTGCCAGCAGCTCACTCACTAGCGATACCTCTTACTTC.

CDR3 coding DNA: TGTGCCAGCAGTCTGGGACTCCCGCCGGGTACGCAGTATTTT. The encoded protein is CASSLGLPPGTQYF. The rearrangement links TRBV27 to TRBJ2-3; TRBD2 is a possible D gene (6 bases). Trimming removed 5 bases from V and 8 bases from J, with 17 bases in between. This CDR3 has 14 residues. Germline V gene sequence: CDR1 MNHEY, CDR2 SMNVEV (reference sequence).

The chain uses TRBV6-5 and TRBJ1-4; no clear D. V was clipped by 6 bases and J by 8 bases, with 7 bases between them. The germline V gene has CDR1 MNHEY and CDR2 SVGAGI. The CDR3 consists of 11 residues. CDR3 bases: TGTGCCAGCAGCCTTCAGGAAAAACTGTTTTTT. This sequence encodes CASSLQEKLFF.